Listed here are 7 T cell receptor beta chains from one sample, sequenced in a study of T cell responses to AZD1222 COVID-19 vaccine. This table comes from immunoSEQ multiplex PCR, and its TCRdb copy is limited to in-frame clones, with some not included. The sample lists 170,000 or so clones; about nine tenths were seen once. The sample in question was peripheral blood, obtained on day 0 of AZD1222 vaccination. These receptors were collected from an adult in good health.

CDR3 nucleotide sequence: TGCGCCAGCAGCTTGGGCAGTCAAGGCTCTGGGGCCAACGTCCTGACTTTC. It specifies CASSLGSQGSGANVLTF. The V gene is TRBV5-1, the J gene TRBJ2-6; D uncertain. The CDR3 is made up of 17 amino acids. Germline CDR1 reads SGHRS; CDR2 reads YFSETQ. V lost 0 bases, J lost 0 bases, and 10 bases lay in between.

As concerns this clone: This sequence may be a read error, since a much larger clone differs from it by one base. The J gene is TRBJ2-3, the V gene TRBV11-2; D is undetermined. Germline V gives CDR1 SGHAT, CDR2 FQNNGV. Trimming stripped 5 bases from V and 4 bases from J, with 4 bases between. The length of the CDR3 is 11 residues. The chain's CDR3 is CASSLADTQYF. The DNA of the CDR3 is TGTGCCAGCAGCCTCGCAGATACGCAGTATTTT.

The chain links TRBV2 to TRBJ1-2; 8 bases are a match to TRBD1. From germline, CDR1 is SNHLY and CDR2 FYNNEI. V was pared by 4 bases and J by 8 bases, with 9 bases of the junction left unmatched. CDR3 length: 14 amino acids. CDR3 sequence reads: CASSGVQGASGYTF. The CDR3 nucleotides read TGTGCCAGCAGTGGGGTTCAGGGGGCTAGCGGCTACACCTTC.

V gene TRBV2 combines with J gene TRBJ2-5; 9 positions match TRBD2. The CDR3 contains 17 residues. V shed 1 base and J 2 bases; nucleotides not matched to a gene: 8. CDR1 is SNHLY, CDR2 FYNNEI, per germline. For the CDR3, the DNA is TGTGCCAGCAGTGAAGTTTTGCTAGCGGGGAATCAAGAGACCCAGTACTTC. Protein: CASSEVLLAGNQETQYF.

J is TRBJ1-2 and V is TRBV3-1 (or the pseudogene TRBV3-2), with D unresolved. V was cut by 0 bases and J by 2 bases, with 10 bases left in between. CDR3 length equals 15 residues. In germline, CDR1 is LGHDT, CDR2 YNNKEL (reference sequence). The CDR3 loop is CASSQDRKGNYGYTF. DNA of the CDR3: TGTGCCAGCAGCCAAGATAGGAAAGGGAACTATGGCTACACCTTC.

This clone occurred once. V is TRBV6-2 or TRBV6-3 and J is TRBJ1-5; D is perhaps TRBD1 (5 bases). CDR1 is MNHEY, CDR2 SVGEGT, per germline. CDR3 length: 14 residues. V lost 2 bases to trimming and J lost 9 bases, with 14 bases between them. The CDR3 DNA reads as TGTGCCAGCAGTTACGTGGGACGGGTAGGGCCCCAGCATTTT. It codes for CASSYVGRVGPQHF.

The genes are TRBV7-9 and TRBJ1-1; 7 nucleotides align to TRBD1. CDR3 length: 14 residues. V was pared by 5 bases and J by 4 bases, with 7 bases of the junction left unmatched. The germline V gene has CDR1 SEHNR and CDR2 FQNEAQ (reference sequence). CDR3 coding DNA: TGTGCCAGCAGCCGGGACAGTGGGGCCACTGAAGCTTTCTTT. Its protein is CASSRDSGATEAFF.